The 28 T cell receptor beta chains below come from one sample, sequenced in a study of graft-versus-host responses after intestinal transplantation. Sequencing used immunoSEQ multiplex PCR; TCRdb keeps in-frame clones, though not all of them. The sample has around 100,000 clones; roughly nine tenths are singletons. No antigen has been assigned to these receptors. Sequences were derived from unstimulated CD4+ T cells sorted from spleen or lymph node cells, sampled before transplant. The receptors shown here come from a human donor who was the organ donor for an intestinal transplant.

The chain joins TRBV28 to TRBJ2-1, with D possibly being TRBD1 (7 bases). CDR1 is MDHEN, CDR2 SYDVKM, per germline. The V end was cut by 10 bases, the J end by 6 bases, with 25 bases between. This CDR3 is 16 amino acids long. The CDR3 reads CATRMAGGGRVNEQFF. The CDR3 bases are TGTGCCACTAGGATGGCCGGAGGGGGCCGGGTCAATGAGCAGTTCTTC.

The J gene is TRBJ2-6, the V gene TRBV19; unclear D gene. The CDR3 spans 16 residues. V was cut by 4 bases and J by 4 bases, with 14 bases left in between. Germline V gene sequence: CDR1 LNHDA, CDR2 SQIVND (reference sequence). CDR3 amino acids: CASSTVLPNGANVLTF. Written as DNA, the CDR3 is TGTGCCAGTAGTACCGTGCTCCCGAACGGGGCCAACGTCCTGACTTTC.

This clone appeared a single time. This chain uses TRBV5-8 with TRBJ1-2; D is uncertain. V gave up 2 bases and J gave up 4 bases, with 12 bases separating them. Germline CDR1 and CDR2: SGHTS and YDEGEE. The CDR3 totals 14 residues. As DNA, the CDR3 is TGTGCCAGCAGCTTTGAGGCGCGGGTCTATGGCTACACCTTC. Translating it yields CASSFEARVYGYTF.

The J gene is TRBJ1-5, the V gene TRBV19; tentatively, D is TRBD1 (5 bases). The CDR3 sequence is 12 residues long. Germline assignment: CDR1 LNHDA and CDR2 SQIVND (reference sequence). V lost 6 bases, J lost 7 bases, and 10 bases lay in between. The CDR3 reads CASRREGQPQHF. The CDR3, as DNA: TGTGCCAGTAGGAGAGAGGGGCAGCCCCAGCATTTT.

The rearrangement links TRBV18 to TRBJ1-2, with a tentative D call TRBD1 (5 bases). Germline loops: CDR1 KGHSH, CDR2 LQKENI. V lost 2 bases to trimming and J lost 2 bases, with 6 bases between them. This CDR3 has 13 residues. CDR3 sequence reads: CASSPGGNYGYTF. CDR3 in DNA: TGTGCCAGCTCACCAGGGGGAAACTATGGCTACACCTTC.

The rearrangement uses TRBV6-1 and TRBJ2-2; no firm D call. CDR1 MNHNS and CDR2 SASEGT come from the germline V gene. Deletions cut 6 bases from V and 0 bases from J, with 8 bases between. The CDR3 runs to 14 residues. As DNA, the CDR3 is TGTGCCAGCAGCCAATTCACGAACACCGGGGAGCTGTTTTTT. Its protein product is CASSQFTNTGELFF.

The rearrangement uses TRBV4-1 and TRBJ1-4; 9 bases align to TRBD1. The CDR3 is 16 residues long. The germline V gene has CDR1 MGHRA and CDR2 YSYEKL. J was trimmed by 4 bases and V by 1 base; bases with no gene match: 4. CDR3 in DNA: TGCGCCAGCAGCCAAGTGAACAGGGGGCTTAATGAAAAACTGTTTTTT. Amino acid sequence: CASSQVNRGLNEKLFF.

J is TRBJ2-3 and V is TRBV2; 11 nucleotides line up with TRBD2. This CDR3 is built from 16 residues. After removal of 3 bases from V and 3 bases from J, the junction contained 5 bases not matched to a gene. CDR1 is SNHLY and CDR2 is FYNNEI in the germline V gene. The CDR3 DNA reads TGTGCCAGCAGTGATACTAGCGGGGGCCCGACAGATACGCAGTATTTT. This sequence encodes CASSDTSGGPTDTQYF.

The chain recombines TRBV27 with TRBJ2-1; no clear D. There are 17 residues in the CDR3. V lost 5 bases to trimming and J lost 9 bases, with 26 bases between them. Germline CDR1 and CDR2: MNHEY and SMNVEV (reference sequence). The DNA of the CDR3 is TGTGCCAGCAGTCCGCCTATCACTCGCCTAGACGCGGTTGAGCAGTTCTTC. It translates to CASSPPITRLDAVEQFF.

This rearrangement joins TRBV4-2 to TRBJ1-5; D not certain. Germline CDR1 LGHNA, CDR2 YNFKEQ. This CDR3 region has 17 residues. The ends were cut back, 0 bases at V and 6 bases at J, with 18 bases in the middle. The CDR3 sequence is CASSQDLSDLFGQPQHF. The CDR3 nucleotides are TGTGCCAGCAGCCAAGATCTTAGTGACCTCTTTGGTCAGCCCCAGCATTTT.

This CDR3 is CASSLVGGAGELFF. DNA of the CDR3: TGTGCCAGCAGCTTAGTTGGTGGCGCCGGGGAGCTGTTTTTT. The chain links TRBV7-2 to TRBJ2-2; D remains ambiguous. CDR1 is SGHTA, CDR2 FQGNSA, per germline. V lost 1 base to trimming and J lost 6 bases, with 9 bases between them. The CDR3 length is 14 residues.

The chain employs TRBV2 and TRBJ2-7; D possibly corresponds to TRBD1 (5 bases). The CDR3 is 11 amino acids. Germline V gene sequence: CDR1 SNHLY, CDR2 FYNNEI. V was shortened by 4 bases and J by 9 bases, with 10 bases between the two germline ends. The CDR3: CASSVGTGQYF. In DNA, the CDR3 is TGTGCCAGCAGTGTTGGAACAGGGCAGTACTTC. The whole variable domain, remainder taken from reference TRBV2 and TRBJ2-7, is EPEVTQTPSHQVTQMGQEVILRCVPISNHLYFYWYRQILGQKVEFLVSFYNNEISEKSEIFDDQFSVERPDGSNFTLKIRSTKLEDSAMYFCASSVGTGQYFGPGTRLTVT.

This CDR3 reads CASSLSSSNQPQHF. The CDR3 DNA reads as TGTGCCAGCAGTTTATCGAGTAGCAATCAGCCCCAGCATTTT. This chain uses TRBV28 with TRBJ1-5; D is undetermined. The germline CDR1 and CDR2 sequences are MDHEN and SYDVKM. The V gene lost 1 base and the J gene lost 0 bases, with 4 bases spanning the gap. The CDR3 extends over 14 amino acids.

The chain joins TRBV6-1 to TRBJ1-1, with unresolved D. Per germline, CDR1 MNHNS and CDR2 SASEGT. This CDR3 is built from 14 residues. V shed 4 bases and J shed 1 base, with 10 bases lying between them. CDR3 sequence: CASSAAAGNTEAFF. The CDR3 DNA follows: TGTGCCAGCAGTGCTGCGGCAGGGAACACTGAAGCTTTCTTT.

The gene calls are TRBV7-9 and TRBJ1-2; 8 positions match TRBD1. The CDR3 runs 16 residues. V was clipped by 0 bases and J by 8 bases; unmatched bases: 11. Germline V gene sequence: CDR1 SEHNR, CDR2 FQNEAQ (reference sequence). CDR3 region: CASSLAGQGAKFGYTF. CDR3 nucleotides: TGTGCCAGCAGCTTAGCTGGCCAGGGGGCGAAATTCGGCTACACCTTC.

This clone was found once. The CDR3 nucleotides are TGTGCCAGCAGTGAGTTGGGGGGGGGTAGCACAGATACGCAGTATTTT. It codes for CASSELGGGSTDTQYF. The V call is TRBV6-1, the J call TRBJ2-3, with 7 bases fitting TRBD2. With 3 bases clipped from V and 0 bases from J, the junction kept 6 bases outside the gene matches. The CDR3 runs 16 residues. The germline gives CDR1 MNHNS, CDR2 SASEGT.

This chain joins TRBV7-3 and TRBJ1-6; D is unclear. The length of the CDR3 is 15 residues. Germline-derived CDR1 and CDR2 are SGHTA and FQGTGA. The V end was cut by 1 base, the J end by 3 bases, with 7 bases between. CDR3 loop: CASSLIGDYNSPLHF. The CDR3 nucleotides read TGTGCCAGCAGCTTAATCGGGGACTATAATTCACCCCTCCACTTT.

CDR3 DNA: TGTGCCAGCAGCCTCAGTAGGGACACTGAAGCTTTCTTT. Amino acid sequence: CASSLSRDTEAFF. The V gene is TRBV7-9, the J gene TRBJ1-1; the D is unclear. The V end lost 5 bases, the J end lost 3 bases, and 10 bases lay between the germline ends. The CDR3 spans 13 residues. Per the germline V gene, CDR1 is SEHNR and CDR2 is FQNEAQ (reference sequence).

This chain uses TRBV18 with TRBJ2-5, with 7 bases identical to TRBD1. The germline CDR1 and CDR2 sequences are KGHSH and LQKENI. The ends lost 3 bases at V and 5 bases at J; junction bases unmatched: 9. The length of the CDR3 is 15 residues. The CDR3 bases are TGTGCCAGCTCACCCCAAGACAGGGAACGGGAGACCCAGTACTTC. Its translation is CASSPQDRERETQYF.

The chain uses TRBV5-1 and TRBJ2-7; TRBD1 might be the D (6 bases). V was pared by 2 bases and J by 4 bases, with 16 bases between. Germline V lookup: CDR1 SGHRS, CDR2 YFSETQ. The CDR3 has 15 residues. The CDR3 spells CASSLGDGTSYEQYF. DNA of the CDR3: TGCGCCAGCAGCTTAGGAGATGGGACATCATACGAGCAGTACTTC.

The CDR3 loop is CASMGGSGSYNNEQFF. CDR3 sequence (DNA): TGTGCCAGCATGGGTGGGTCGGGTTCCTACAACAATGAGCAGTTCTTC. The chain couples TRBV2 to TRBJ2-1; D is unclear. The CDR3 contains 16 residues. Germline values: CDR1 SNHLY, CDR2 FYNNEI. The V end lost 7 bases, the J end lost 5 bases, and 21 bases lay between the germline ends. Variable domain in full (rest from reference TRBV2 and TRBJ2-1): EPEVTQTPSHQVTQMGQEVILRCVPISNHLYFYWYRQILGQKVEFLVSFYNNEISEKSEIFDDQFSVERPDGSNFTLKIRSTKLEDSAMYFCASMGGSGSYNNEQFFGPGTRLTVL.

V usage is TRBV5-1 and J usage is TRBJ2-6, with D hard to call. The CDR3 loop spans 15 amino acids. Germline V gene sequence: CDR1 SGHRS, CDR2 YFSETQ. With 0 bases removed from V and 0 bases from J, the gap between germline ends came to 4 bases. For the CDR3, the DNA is TGCGCCAGCAGCTTGGAGGGCTCTGGGGCCAACGTCCTGACTTTC. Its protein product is CASSLEGSGANVLTF. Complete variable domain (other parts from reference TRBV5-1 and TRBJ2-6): KAGVTQTPRYLIKTRGQQVTLSCSPISGHRSVSWYQQTPGQGLQFLFEYFSETQRNKGNFPGRFSGRQFSNSRSEMNVSTLELGDSALYLCASSLEGSGANVLTFGAGSRLTVL.

The CDR3 loop is CASSPLPTSYEQYF. DNA for the CDR3: TGTGCCAGCTCACCACTCCCCACCTCCTACGAGCAGTACTTC. V usage is TRBV18 and J usage is TRBJ2-7; no reliable D call. Germline V gene data show CDR1 as KGHSH and CDR2 as LQKENI. The CDR3 has 14 amino acids. The V gene lost 1 base and the J gene lost 0 bases, with 7 bases spanning the gap.

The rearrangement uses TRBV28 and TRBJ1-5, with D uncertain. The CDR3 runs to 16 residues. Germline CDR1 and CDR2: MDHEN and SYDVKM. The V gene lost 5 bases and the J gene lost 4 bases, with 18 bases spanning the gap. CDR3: CASSTHFGGQNQPQHF. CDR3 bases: TGTGCCAGCAGTACCCACTTCGGAGGGCAGAATCAGCCCCAGCATTTT.

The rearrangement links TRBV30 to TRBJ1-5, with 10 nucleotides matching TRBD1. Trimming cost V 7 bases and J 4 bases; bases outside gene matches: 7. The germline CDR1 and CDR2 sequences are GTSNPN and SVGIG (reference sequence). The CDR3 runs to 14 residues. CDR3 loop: CAFAGTGENQPQHF. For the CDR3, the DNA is TGTGCCTTTGCCGGGACAGGGGAAAATCAGCCCCAGCATTTT.

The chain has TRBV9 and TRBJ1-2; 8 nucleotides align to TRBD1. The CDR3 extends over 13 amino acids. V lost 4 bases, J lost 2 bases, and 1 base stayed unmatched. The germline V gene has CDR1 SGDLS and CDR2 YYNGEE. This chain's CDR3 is CASSRQGNYGYTF. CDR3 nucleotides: TGTGCCAGCAGCCGACAGGGGAACTATGGCTACACCTTC.

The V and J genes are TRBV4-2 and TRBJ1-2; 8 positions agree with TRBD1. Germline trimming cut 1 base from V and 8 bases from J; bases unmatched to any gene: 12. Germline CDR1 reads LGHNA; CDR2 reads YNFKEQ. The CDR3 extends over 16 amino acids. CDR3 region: CASSQAGGQGSAGYTF. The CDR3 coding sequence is TGTGCCAGCAGCCAAGCCGGCGGACAGGGAAGCGCGGGCTACACCTTC.

CDR3 sequence (DNA): TGTGCCAGCAGTGACCCGGTACAGGGTGGCGAGCAGTACTTC. Amino acid sequence: CASSDPVQGGEQYF. The V call is TRBV6-9, the J call TRBJ2-7; D is perhaps TRBD1 (6 bases). With 5 bases removed from V and 6 bases from J, the gap between germline ends came to 17 bases. CDR1 is MNHGY, CDR2 SVAAGI, per germline. The length of the CDR3 is 14 residues.